This T cell receptor (beta chain) was documented in a study of T cell repertoires in cytomegalovirus infection (dated by TCRdb to the late 2010s). In terms of the full investigation: The peptide stimulations were aimed at well-studied HLA-B-restricted epitopes as well as recently identified HLA-C-restricted CMV epitopes, whose presentation resists viral immunomodulation. Because public TCR beta signatures pointed to carriage of CMV infection together with the matching HLA type, the HLA type of each donor mattered for the analysis. Beyond this particular receptor, the publication reports: Cumulative frequency of public TCR beta family members discriminated carriers of CMV infection plus the relevant HLA type in this cohort and an independent approximately 350-donor cohort. The ex vivo response was dominated by HLA-C-restricted CMV-specific TCR beta clonotypes, which also provided the single most frequent clonotype in two of eight donors.

The CDR3 has 16 amino acids, counting the end cysteine and phenylalanine. Solely the CDR3 DNA is kept, with 48 bases framed from the first base. Deletion took 5 bases off V and 3 bases off J, with a span of 18 bases between the germline ends. CDR1 and CDR2 (SGHAT, FQNNGV) derive from the germline V gene. The instrument given in TCRdb is Illumina HiSeq 1500. TCRdb ran its own pipeline on the public reads, namely fastp trimming at Q25 and MiXCR clone calling, and kept in-frame beta chains. Each entry is one CDR3 protein sequence, shown with its most common DNA and genes. A total of 75,000 to 95,000 distinct CDR3 sequences appear in this sample, about half of them only once. Over 90% of the sample is in the top ten clones. The sample's treatment or condition label is to be understood as: in vitro stimulation with specific CMV peptide epitopes to enrich CMV-specific T cells. Concerning this clonotype: The clone's antigen remains unknown. Nothing much larger sits one base from this clone, and base qualities are not available.

The chain is encoded by TRBV11-2 joined to TRBJ2-3, with the D segment identity uncertain. This clonotype was obtained from a human donor in good health (CMV status not recorded). Some clones in this sample may be carry-over from other donors' samples. The source material was CD8+ T cells from cultured PBMCs, sampled from culture after CMV antigen stimulation. This receptor has the CDR3 CASSPITDFDTDTQYF. The sequenced DNA is TGTGCCAGCAGCCCGATTACGGATTTTGATACAGATACGCAGTATTTT.